Presented here are 20 T cell receptor beta chains from one specimen sequenced in a study of blood T cell repertoires in COVID-19 (dated by TCRdb to the early 2020s). The library was prepared using the immunoSEQ multiplex PCR assay. Drawn from immuneACCESS, this table holds only the in-frame rearrangements with V and J called that TCRdb kept. Clones are partly lost; checked studies trace under half to an unresolved V gene and leave the rest unexplained. The table for this sample lists fewer than 300,000 clones; roughly 84% of them were counted only once. The biggest ten clones account for under 3.5% of the sample. Input material: peripheral blood. The receptors come from a woman aged 18-29 years with acute or convalescent COVID-19.

This clone was recorded once. The chain links TRBV24-1 to TRBJ1-5; D unclear. With 0 bases removed from V and 7 bases from J, the gap between germline ends came to 3 bases. Looked up from germline, CDR1 is KGHDR and CDR2 is SFDVKD. The CDR3 is made up of 12 amino acids. The CDR3 coding sequence is TGTGCCACCAGTGATTTGGGCCAGCCCCAGCATTTT. As protein: CATSDLGQPQHF.

This clone was detected only once. The gene calls are TRBV28 and TRBJ1-3; 7 bases line up with TRBD1. Germline loops: CDR1 MDHEN, CDR2 SYDVKM. Trimming removed 5 bases from V and 1 base from J; junction bases left unmatched: 8. The length of the CDR3 is 16 residues. This CDR3 reads CASSPTGQTSGNTIYF. For the CDR3, the DNA is TGTGCCAGCAGTCCCACGGGACAGACTTCTGGAAACACCATATATTTT.

The rearrangement links TRBV7-3 to TRBJ2-1; 7 nucleotides align to TRBD1. Losses at the gene ends were 5 bases for V and 10 bases for J; bases not matched to a gene: 5. This CDR3 is 12 amino acids long. Germline assignment: CDR1 SGHTA and CDR2 FQGTGA. The CDR3 bases are TGTGCCAGCAGCATGGACAGGCAAGAGCAGTTCTTC. Translated, it gives CASSMDRQEQFF.

V gene TRBV27 combines with J gene TRBJ1-2, with D perhaps TRBD1 (6 bases). Trimming took 6 bases from V and 2 from J, leaving 13 bases between them. Per the germline V gene, CDR1 is MNHEY and CDR2 is SMNVEV (reference sequence). The CDR3 is 14 amino acids. CDR3 nucleotide sequence: TGTGCCAGCAGCCCCGGGGGGCCGAACTATGGCTACACCTTC. This gives the protein CASSPGGPNYGYTF.

The chain's CDR3 is CASRRQGSQETQYF. CDR3 DNA: TGTGCCAGTAGAAGACAGGGCTCACAAGAGACCCAGTACTTC. This rearrangement joins TRBV19 to TRBJ2-5; 7 bases match TRBD1. The CDR3 runs 14 residues. After removal of 6 bases from V and 2 bases from J, the junction contained 6 bases not matched to a gene. Germline CDR1 reads LNHDA; CDR2 reads SQIVND (reference sequence).

This clone was counted only a few times. V gene TRBV4-3 combines with J gene TRBJ1-4; TRBD1 matches at 11 bases. With 4 bases clipped from V and 6 bases from J, the junction kept 1 base outside the gene matches. This CDR3 has 14 amino acids. Germline CDR1 and CDR2: LGHNA and YSLEER. The CDR3 DNA is TGCGCCAGCAGCCCGGGACAGGGGGATGAAAAACTGTTTTTT. It is translated as CASSPGQGDEKLFF.

This clone was counted a few times. The V and J genes are TRBV18 and TRBJ1-1; 9 nucleotides agree with TRBD1. Germline V gives CDR1 KGHSH, CDR2 LQKENI. The CDR3 consists of 16 residues. V trimming: 6 bases; J trimming: 0 bases; junction bases outside the gene matches: 8. CDR3 loop: CASSRRDRALNTEAFF. CDR3 nucleotide sequence: TGTGCCAGCTCTCGCCGGGACAGGGCCTTGAACACTGAAGCTTTCTTT.

The chain recombines TRBV28 with TRBJ2-5; TRBD2 aligns across 8 bases. In germline, CDR1 is MDHEN, CDR2 SYDVKM. V dropped 4 bases and J dropped 4; count of bases not matched to a gene: 11. The CDR3 spans 16 residues. The CDR3 DNA sequence: TGTGCCAGCAGTTCAATAAGCGGGAGTAGTACAGAGACCCAGTACTTC. Translation gives CASSSISGSSTETQYF.

V usage is TRBV18 and J usage is TRBJ1-1; D not resolved. Per the germline V gene, CDR1 is KGHSH and CDR2 is LQKENI. This CDR3 is 15 amino acids long. The V end lost 2 bases, the J end lost 8 bases, and 18 bases lay between the germline ends. The CDR3 nucleotides are TGTGCCAGCTCACCAGTCGGTACTTTTGCTATGGAAGCTTTCTTT. Protein sequence: CASSPVGTFAMEAFF.

The chain joins TRBV11-3 to TRBJ2-1; TRBD2 aligns across 8 bases. Germline assignment: CDR1 SGHNT and CDR2 YENEEA. CDR3 size: 16 residues. V trimming: 1 base; J trimming: 7 bases; junction bases outside the gene matches: 9. The CDR3 loop reads CASSLGSTGGGNEQFF. DNA of the CDR3: TGTGCCAGCAGCTTAGGCTCTACGGGAGGGGGGAATGAGCAGTTCTTC.

In this sample, this clone turned up a few times. The J gene is TRBJ2-7, the V gene TRBV15; 14 bases are shared with TRBD2. Germline CDR1 and CDR2: LNHNV and YYDKDF (reference sequence). V lost 3 bases to trimming and J lost 5 bases; unmatched junction nucleotides: 6. CDR3 length equals 16 residues. The CDR3, as DNA: TGTGCCACCAGCAGTGGGACTAGCGGGAGCACAAACGAGCAGTACTTC. It yields the protein CATSSGTSGSTNEQYF.

V and J are TRBV6-5 and TRBJ2-1; a possible D gene is TRBD1 (5 bases). Germline assignment: CDR1 MNHEY and CDR2 SVGAGI. The CDR3 sequence is 14 residues long. Between the trimmed V and J ends, which lost 0 bases and 3 bases, there was a span of 6 bases. The chain's CDR3 is CASSYSGVYNEQFF. The CDR3 DNA is TGTGCCAGCAGTTACTCAGGGGTCTACAATGAGCAGTTCTTC.

The genes are TRBV7-2 and TRBJ1-2, with D unclear. The CDR3 covers 15 residues. Trimming shortened V by 1 base and J by 4 bases, and 13 bases separated the two germline ends. Germline-derived CDR1 and CDR2 are SGHTA and FQGNSA. CDR3 DNA sequence: TGTGCCAGCAGCTTAGATTTCCGGGTTGCCTATGGCTACACCTTC. This sequence encodes CASSLDFRVAYGYTF.

This chain connects TRBV7-2 to TRBJ2-1, with 7 bases lining up with TRBD2. Germline V gene sequence: CDR1 SGHTA, CDR2 FQGNSA. The CDR3 consists of 17 residues. After removal of 2 bases from V and 7 bases from J, the junction contained 14 bases not matched to a gene. The CDR3 protein is CASSLRSGMAPTNEQFF. CDR3 nucleotide sequence: TGTGCCAGCAGCTTACGAAGCGGGATGGCCCCCACAAATGAGCAGTTCTTC.

This rearrangement joins TRBV3-1 (or the pseudogene TRBV3-2) to TRBJ2-7, with D possibly TRBD1 on 5 matching bases. This CDR3 has 13 amino acids. The germline V gene has CDR1 LGHDT and CDR2 YNNKEL (reference sequence). V lost 3 bases to trimming and J lost 3 bases, with 9 bases between them. CDR3 amino acids: CASSHNRFYEQYF. The CDR3 DNA reads as TGTGCCAGCAGCCACAACAGGTTCTACGAGCAGTACTTC.

The V call is TRBV6-5, the J call TRBJ1-1; no clear D gene. From germline, CDR1 is MNHEY and CDR2 SVGAGI. V lost 7 bases and J lost 5, with 14 bases in between. The CDR3 has 13 amino acids. CDR3 bases: TGTGCCAGCACGCAGGATGGGTTTACTGAAGCTTTCTTT. The encoded protein is CASTQDGFTEAFF.

The gene calls are TRBV30 and TRBJ1-5; a weak D match, TRBD1 (6 bases). Germline V CDR1 and CDR2: GTSNPN, SVGIG (reference sequence). This CDR3 contains 14 residues. The V and J ends lost 2 bases and 3 bases respectively, with 11 bases between them. CDR3 DNA: TGTGCCTGGAGTATGGACAGATACAATCAGCCCCAGCATTTT. This codes for CAWSMDRYNQPQHF. The full variable domain, in which reference TRBV30 and TRBJ1-5 provide the parts outside the CDR3, is SQTIHQWPATLVQPVGSPLSLECTVEGTSNPNLYWYRQAAGRGLQLLFYSVGIGQISSEVPQNLSASRPQDRQFILSSKKLLLSDSGFYLCAWSMDRYNQPQHFGDGTRLSIL.

The genes are TRBV28 and TRBJ1-4; D unclear. CDR3 length: 15 amino acids. The ends were cut back, 3 bases at V and 5 bases at J, with 13 bases in the middle. Germline CDR1 reads MDHEN; CDR2 reads SYDVKM. The CDR3 nucleotides are TGTGCCAGCAGTTTGGCCGGTTCACTAAATGAAAAACTGTTTTTT. Amino acids: CASSLAGSLNEKLFF.

The chain is built from TRBV3-1 (or the pseudogene TRBV3-2) and TRBJ1-5, with D perhaps matching TRBD1 (5 bases). Germline V gene sequence: CDR1 LGHDT, CDR2 YNNKEL (reference sequence). The CDR3 totals 13 residues. V was pared by 4 bases and J by 3 bases, with 7 bases between. CDR3 sequence: CASSRQLNQPQHF. In DNA, the CDR3 is TGTGCCAGCAGCCGACAGCTCAATCAGCCCCAGCATTTT.

V and J are TRBV6-5 and TRBJ2-5; a possible D gene is TRBD1 (6 bases). Per the germline V gene, CDR1 is MNHEY and CDR2 is SVGAGI. Trimming left V 4 bases short and J 4 bases short, with 13 bases between. The CDR3 loop spans 14 amino acids. The CDR3 coding sequence is TGTGCCAGCAGTTCCAATTCCAGGGGAGAGACCCAGTACTTC. Translating gives CASSSNSRGETQYF.